Following are 2 T cell receptor beta chains from one sample sequenced in a study of T-cell reconstitution after alpha-beta-depleted transplantation in children. Unique molecular identifiers were used to barcode this TCRbeta library. MiXCR, applied by TCRdb to the PCR reads, yields one record per CDR3 protein. This table has 500,000 or so distinct CDR3 sequences, around a third appearing once. The sequences come from PBMCs from the stem cell graft donor, collected from the stem cell graft. All receptors come from a human donor who donated a stem cell graft to a child with aplastic anemia.

The chain is built from TRBV29-1 and TRBJ2-7, with a possible D match to TRBD1 (5 bases). V was pared by 7 bases and J by 1 base, with 11 bases between. This CDR3 comprises 12 residues. CDR1 is SQVTM and CDR2 is ANQGSEA in the germline V gene. The CDR3 reads CSGQGPSYEQYF. The CDR3 nucleotides are TGCAGCGGCCAGGGTCCATCCTACGAGCAGTACTTC.

This clonotype has only a few counts. This chain uses TRBV29-1 with TRBJ2-3, with a possible D match to TRBD1 (5 bases). V lost 4 bases and J lost 0, with 11 bases in between. This CDR3 has 14 amino acids. In germline, CDR1 is SQVTM, CDR2 ANQGSEA. CDR3 loop: CSVGGVSSTDTQYF. Written as DNA, the CDR3 is TGCAGCGTTGGGGGCGTATCGAGCACAGATACGCAGTATTTT.